The 20 T cell receptor beta chains given below trace back to one sample, sequenced in a study of T cells in Graves' hyperthyroidism and ophthalmopathy (dated by TCRdb to about 2019). Receptor amplification or capture employed multiplex PCR. Instrument on record: Illumina HiSeq 2000. TCR beta CDR3 regions were amplified from RNA transcripts. For the first round of RT-PCR on the TCR CDR3, the HTBI primer set was used together with the Qiagen OneStep RT-PCR kit. In-frame beta chains were kept once TCRdb had trimmed the public reads at Q25 with fastp and called clones with MiXCR. Every entry covers one CDR3 protein and lists the most common genes and DNA from its rows. This sample holds a few hundred thousand distinct CDR3 sequences; 18% were observed only once. 49% of the sample is held by the ten biggest clonotypes. The specimen sequenced was blood. These receptors all stem from a woman aged 45-59 years with Graves' hyperthyroidism.

This clonotype was detected only a few times. The chain recombines TRBV9 with TRBJ2-7; 7 positions agree with TRBD1. Germline V CDR1 and CDR2: SGDLS, YYNGEE. V dropped 4 bases and J dropped 4; count of bases not matched to a gene: 11. The CDR3 has 15 amino acids. CDR3 sequence reads: CASSPRGRGQYEQYV. The CDR3 coding sequence is TGTGCCAGCAGCCCCCGGGGAAGGGGGCAGTACGAGCAGTACGTC.

This clonotype was observed many times. J is TRBJ2-7 and V is TRBV28, with D unclear. The germline V gene has CDR1 MDHEN and CDR2 SYDVKM. V shed 7 bases and J shed 7 bases, with 11 bases lying between them. The length of the CDR3 is 11 residues. CDR3: CASTGPAEQYF. CDR3 in DNA: TGTGCCAGCACCGGTCCGGCAGAGCAGTACTTC.

V and J are TRBV14 and TRBJ1-1, with a possible D match to TRBD1 (5 bases). This CDR3 comprises 14 residues. Trimming left V 7 bases short and J 1 base short, with 13 bases between. CDR1 is SGHDN and CDR2 is FVKESK in the germline V gene. This chain's CDR3 is CASNRDFENTEAFF. CDR3 bases: TGTGCCAGCAACCGGGACTTCGAGAACACTGAAGCTTTCTTT.

The genes are TRBV11-3 and TRBJ2-1; D is ambiguous. CDR1 is SGHNT, CDR2 YENEEA, per germline. The CDR3 covers 15 residues. Between the trimmed V and J ends, which lost 5 bases and 0 bases, there was a span of 11 bases. For the CDR3, the DNA is TGTGCCAGCAGCCAAAATCCGGGCTCCTACAATGAGCAGTTCTTC. This sequence encodes CASSQNPGSYNEQFF.

This clonotype appeared many times. This rearrangement joins TRBV30 to TRBJ1-2, with D unresolved. There are 15 residues in the CDR3. V was pared by 0 bases and J by 3 bases, with 14 bases between. From germline, CDR1 is GTSNPN and CDR2 SVGIG (reference sequence). The CDR3, as DNA: TGTGCCTGGAGTGTACTTTCACAGCGAGACTATGGCTACACCTTC. This gives the protein CAWSVLSQRDYGYTF.

The V and J genes are TRBV6-2 or TRBV6-3 and TRBJ2-7, with a tentative D call TRBD2 (6 bases). V lost 6 bases and J lost 0, with 18 bases in between. From germline, CDR1 is MNHEY and CDR2 SVGEGT. There are 16 residues in the CDR3. The DNA for the CDR3 is TGTGCCAGCAGGCCTGTGACCTGGCGGGACTCCTACGAGCAGTACTTC. It specifies CASRPVTWRDSYEQYF.

J is TRBJ2-3 and V is TRBV30; TRBD1 agrees at 8 bases. V lost 6 bases, J lost 7 bases, and 15 bases stayed unmatched. The CDR3 is 15 residues long. CDR1 and CDR2 (germline): GTSNPN, SVGIG (reference sequence). CDR3 residues: CACRVGTGGPNTQYF. DNA for the CDR3: TGTGCCTGCCGAGTCGGGACAGGTGGGCCAAATACGCAGTATTTT.

This clonotype was picked up a small number of times. This chain joins TRBV19 and TRBJ1-1; TRBD1 is a possible D gene (5 bases). The CDR3 spans 16 residues. From germline, CDR1 is LNHDA and CDR2 SQIVND (reference sequence). Trimming removed 5 bases from V and 1 base from J, with 17 bases in between. CDR3 residues: CASSLRQGGGNTEAFF. The CDR3 DNA reads TGTGCCAGTAGTCTAAGGCAGGGCGGAGGGAACACTGAAGCTTTCTTT.

The rearrangement joins TRBV12-3 or TRBV12-4 to TRBJ2-3; D gene uncertain. This CDR3 has 15 residues. V lost 3 bases to trimming and J lost 0 bases, with 10 bases between them. The CDR3 reads CASSFRAASTDTQYF. CDR3 nucleotide sequence: TGTGCCAGCAGTTTTAGGGCGGCTAGCACAGATACGCAGTATTTT.

V gene TRBV10-1 combines with J gene TRBJ2-1, with 9 bases lining up with TRBD2. The J segment lost 7 bases and the V segment lost 4 bases, leaving 2 bases of the junction unmatched. This CDR3 comprises 13 residues. Per germline, CDR1 WNHNN and CDR2 SYGVQD (reference sequence). Here the CDR3 reads CASSGLAGNEQFF. The DNA for the CDR3 is TGCGCCAGCAGTGGGCTAGCGGGAAATGAGCAGTTCTTC.

The table lists this clonotype with many counts. This chain joins TRBV12-3 or TRBV12-4 and TRBJ1-4; D not resolved. CDR3 length: 14 amino acids. V dropped 2 bases and J dropped 6 bases, with 10 bases sitting between them. CDR3 DNA: TGTGCCAGCAGTTTAACCAATGCCCATGAAAAACTGTTTTTT. It yields the protein CASSLTNAHEKLFF.

There are many counts of this clonotype. The rearrangement uses TRBV12-3 or TRBV12-4 and TRBJ1-2; D is unresolved. CDR3 length: 14 amino acids. The V gene lost 4 bases and the J gene lost 3 bases, with 12 bases spanning the gap. The CDR3 region is CASSSIGLHYGYTF. For the CDR3, the DNA is TGTGCCAGCAGTTCCATTGGATTACACTATGGCTACACCTTC.

This clonotype has a count of ten or more. The chain links TRBV12-3 or TRBV12-4 to TRBJ1-6; perhaps TRBD1 as D (5 bases). Trimming took off 5 bases at V and 6 bases at J, with 8 bases between the two ends. CDR3 length equals 13 residues. The CDR3 region is CASSTRANSPLHF. Written as DNA, the CDR3 is TGTGCCAGCAGTACCAGGGCTAATTCACCCCTCCACTTT.

This clonotype came up a few times. A read error may be the cause here, since a much bigger clone is one base away. V and J are TRBV27 and TRBJ2-5; the D gene is possibly TRBD2 (5 bases). The CDR3 is 15 residues long. The V and J ends lost 3 bases and 2 bases respectively, with 13 bases between them. Per the germline V gene, CDR1 is MNHEY and CDR2 is SMNVEV (reference sequence). CDR3 in amino acids: CASSLLQEAQETQYF. The CDR3 DNA reads TGTGCCAGCAGTTTGCTCCAGGAGGCTCAAGAGACCCAGTACTTC.

This clonotype was picked up a small number of times. The chain employs TRBV2 and TRBJ1-2; 7 bases match TRBD1. CDR1 is SNHLY, CDR2 FYNNEI, per germline. The CDR3 totals 11 residues. The trim removed 5 bases at V and 7 bases at J, leaving 1 base unmatched. Here the CDR3 reads CASSRTGGYTF. The CDR3 DNA sequence: TGTGCCAGCAGTCGGACAGGTGGCTACACCTTC.

This clonotype was recorded many times. The chain recombines TRBV29-1 with TRBJ1-1; 9 nucleotides line up with TRBD1. V lost 4 bases to trimming and J lost 1 base; unmatched junction nucleotides: 10. Germline V gives CDR1 SQVTM, CDR2 ANQGSEA. The CDR3 totals 16 residues. The CDR3 here is CSVAVSGTGSNTEAFF. DNA for the CDR3: TGCAGCGTTGCCGTATCTGGGACAGGGTCGAACACTGAAGCTTTCTTT.

This clonotype was seen only a few times. V and J are TRBV6-1 and TRBJ2-2, with 8 bases aligning to TRBD2. The CDR3 is made up of 14 amino acids. Trimming at V came to 6 bases and at J to 5 bases, leaving 5 bases not matched to a gene. Germline V gene data show CDR1 as MNHNS and CDR2 as SASEGT. CDR3 bases: TGTGCCAGCAGGGTAGCGGGGAGGACCGGGGAGCTGTTTTTT. Amino acids: CASRVAGRTGELFF.

This clonotype occurred many times. J is TRBJ1-2 and V is TRBV9, with D uncertain. Germline V gene sequence: CDR1 SGDLS, CDR2 YYNGEE. Trimming took 3 bases from V and 2 from J, leaving 11 bases between them. The CDR3 has 14 residues. CDR3 in amino acids: CASSGREGNYGYTF. In DNA form, the CDR3 reads TGTGCCAGCAGCGGCAGAGAGGGCAACTATGGCTACACCTTC. The full variable domain, rest sourced from reference TRBV9 and TRBJ1-2, is DSGVTQTPKHLITATGQRVTLRCSPRSGDLSVYWYQQSLDQGLQFLIQYYNGEERAKGNILERFSAQQFPDLHSELNLSSLELGDSALYFCASSGREGNYGYTFGSGTRLTVV.

As concerns this clonotype: A much larger clonotype is one base distant, so this may be a read error. The CDR3 coding sequence is TGTGCCAGCAGCCCCGGACTAGCGGAGGGGGCCCAAGGGACCCAGTACTTC. The encoded protein is CASSPGLAEGAQGTQYF. J is TRBJ2-5 and V is TRBV28; 10 nucleotides agree with TRBD2. The CDR3 runs 17 residues. Germline V lookup: CDR1 MDHEN, CDR2 SYDVKM.

The chain is built from TRBV18 and TRBJ2-2; 9 positions match TRBD1. The CDR3 is 20 amino acids. The junction had 17 bases not matched to a gene; V was cut back by 4 bases and J by 2 bases. Germline lookup yields CDR1 KGHSH and CDR2 LQKENI. Written as DNA, the CDR3 is TGTGCCAGCTCACTACAGGGGGCAGTATCAATAGACGATAACACCGGGGAGCTGTTTTTT. This codes for CASSLQGAVSIDDNTGELFF.